This note documents a single TCR beta chain sequence. The data were obtained in a study of shared T cell receptors in the human thymus. Here immunoSEQ multiplex PCR was the method, and the copy in TCRdb shows in-frame clones only, minus some. Here the sample spans around 730,000 clones, approximately 83% being singletons. This sample was also put to use in a study of human thymus T cells. That source reports: Donors were healthy Finnish babies undergoing corrective operations for congenital heart defects. Resections were taken during corrective heart surgery, and the thymus tissue came from these. The authors found apparently biased V and J gene usage in thymic and blood repertoires. There were highly overlapping thymic repertoires among unrelated individuals, as related research reported.

The sequence came from a girl in the first two years of life with a congenital heart defect. Sequenced material: thymocytes.

The CDR3 nucleotides are TGTGCCAGCAGCCACCGGGGACAGGGGTCAGATACGCAGTATTTT. Encoded protein: CASSHRGQGSDTQYF. This rearrangement joins TRBV7-9 to TRBJ2-3, with 10 bases fitting TRBD1. The CDR3 consists of 15 residues. The J segment lost 4 bases and the V segment lost 5 bases, leaving 6 bases of the junction unmatched. Germline V gene lookup returns CDR1 SEHNR and CDR2 FQNEAQ (reference sequence).